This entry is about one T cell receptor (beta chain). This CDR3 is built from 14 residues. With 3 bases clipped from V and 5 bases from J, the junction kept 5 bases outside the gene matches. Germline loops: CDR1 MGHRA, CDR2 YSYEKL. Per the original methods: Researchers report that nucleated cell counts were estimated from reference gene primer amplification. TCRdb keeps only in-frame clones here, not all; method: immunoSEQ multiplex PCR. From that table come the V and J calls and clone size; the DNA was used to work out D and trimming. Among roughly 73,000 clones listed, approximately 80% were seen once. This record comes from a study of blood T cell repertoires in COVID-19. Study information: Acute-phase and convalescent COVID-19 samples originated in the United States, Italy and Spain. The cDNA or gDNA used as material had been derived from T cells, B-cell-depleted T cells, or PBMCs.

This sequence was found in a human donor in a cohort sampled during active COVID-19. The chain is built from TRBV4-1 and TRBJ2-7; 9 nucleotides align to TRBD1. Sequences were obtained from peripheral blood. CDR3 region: CASSQGQGIDEQYF. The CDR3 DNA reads TGCGCCAGCAGCCAGGGACAGGGTATCGACGAGCAGTACTTC.